This T cell receptor (beta chain) was captured by sequencing in a study of blood T cell repertoires in COVID-19. Study overall: Donors in the United States, Italy and Spain gave samples during acute or convalescent COVID-19.

The CDR3 spans 14 residues. Germline V CDR1 and CDR2: MRHNA, SNTAGT. V dropped 9 bases and J dropped 0 bases, with 13 bases sitting between them. Authors' data handling: It was from reference gene primer amplification that nucleated cell counts were estimated. The data were produced by immunoSEQ multiplex PCR, yet TCRdb's version contains in-frame clones alone and is incomplete. Clonal size and the V and J genes are those of that table, whereas D and trimming came from the DNA. The sample yields about 200,000 clones, roughly 86% seen once. Recruitment covered about 25 US areas and drew participants whose ages spanned roughly 18 to 100 years.

This sequence joins TRBV6-4 and TRBJ2-3; D may be TRBD1 (5 bases). Sequencing was done on a sample of PBMCs or T cells enriched from blood (not recorded which). The sequence was obtained from a man in his forties with acute COVID-19. CDR3 bases: TGTGCCAGGCGAGGTAGGGGAAGCACAGATACGCAGTATTTT. Translated, it gives CARRGRGSTDTQYF.